A selection of T cell receptor beta chains follows, all from one sample in a study of CD8 T cells in ankylosing spondylitis. TCRdb re-analysed the 5' RACE reads in MiXCR, keeping a single row per CDR3 protein. The repertoire includes around 150,000 distinct CDR3 sequences, roughly 34% of them detected once, and 6% sits in the top ten. Sequenced: synovial fluid, either unsorted or a sorted T cell fraction (not recorded which). The source of these receptors is a male donor with ankylosing spondylitis. The CDR3 runs from the conserved cysteine through the conserved F or W. The D gene is left open where the match is weak. Rows give clone size only sometimes, using once, few, many, or a class for an expanded clone.

V gene	CDR3 length	J gene	D gene	clone size	CDR3 DNA	CDR3 protein
TRBV5-1	12	TRBJ2-7	TRBD1	once	TGCGCCAGCTCGGACAGGACCTACGAGCAGTACTTC	CASSDRTYEQYF
TRBV6-1	14	TRBJ2-2	TRBD1	few	TGTGCCAGCACGACAGGGGGGAAATACGGGGAGCTGTTTTTT	CASTTGGKYGELFF
TRBV7-9	14	TRBJ2-2	TRBD1	many	TGTGCCAGCAGCGTACAGGGGGCAGGCGGGGAGCTGTTTTTT	CASSVQGAGGELFF
TRBV12-3/TRBV12-4	14	TRBJ2-7	NA	NA	TGTGCCAGCGTCCGGGGGACTGGTTCCTACGAGCAGTACTTC	CASVRGTGSYEQYF
TRBV5-5	14	TRBJ1-4	TRBD1	NA	TGTGCCAGCAGCTTGGGACAGGGGATAGAAAAACTGTTTTTT	CASSLGQGIEKLFF
TRBV5-1	15	TRBJ2-2	NA	few	TGCGCCAGCAGCCCCGGACCCGTCCGGAACGGGGAGCTGTTTTTT	CASSPGPVRNGELFF
TRBV4-2	16	TRBJ2-2	NA	NA	TGTGCCAGCAGCCAAGTAGGGACGGGAAACACCGGGGAGCTGTTTTTT	CASSQVGTGNTGELFF
TRBV12-3/TRBV12-4	17	TRBJ2-1	TRBD2	NA	TGTGCCAGCAGCCAATACCCGGGACGGGAGGACACCACTGAGCAGTTCTTC	CASSQYPGREDTTEQFF
TRBV30	14	TRBJ1-5	NA	NA	TGTGCCTGGAGTCGCGGCAGGGTAGGACAGCCCCAGCATTTT	CAWSRGRVGQPQHF
TRBV9	16	TRBJ2-2	TRBD1	NA	TGTGCCAGCAGCGCCCGGGACAGGGTTAACACCGGGGAGCTGTTTTTT	CASSARDRVNTGELFF
TRBV6-5	12	TRBJ2-1	TRBD1	NA	TGTGCCAGCTGGGACAGATACAATGAGCAGTTCTTC	CASWDRYNEQFF
TRBV7-2	14	TRBJ1-1	NA	NA	TGTGCCAGCAGCTTAGGAGGCTGGAACACTGAAGCTTTCTTT	CASSLGGWNTEAFF
TRBV20-1	13	TRBJ1-3	NA	few	TGCAGTACACAGCCAGGATCTGGAAACACCATATATTTT	CSTQPGSGNTIYF
TRBV3-1	14	TRBJ1-1	TRBD1	NA	TGTGCCAGCACCCTAGGACAGGGTTACACTGAAGCTTTCTTT	CASTLGQGYTEAFF
TRBV2	13	TRBJ2-7	NA	many	TGTGCCAGCAGGACTAGACAGGCTTACGAGCAGTACTTC	CASRTRQAYEQYF
TRBV19	16	TRBJ2-2	NA	once	TGTGCCAGTAGTATAGAGAGCCGGATAAACACCGGGGAGCTGTTTTTT	CASSIESRINTGELFF
TRBV3-1	16	TRBJ2-7	TRBD1	few	TGTGCCAGCAGCCAACTCGGACAGGGGGCTGCGTACGAGCAGTACTTC	CASSQLGQGAAYEQYF
TRBV13	14	TRBJ2-1	TRBD2	NA	TGTGCCACCCGAGCGGGATACTCCTACAATGAGCAGTTCTTC	CATRAGYSYNEQFF
TRBV10-2	14	TRBJ2-3	TRBD1	NA	TGCGCCAGCAGAAGGGGGCCAGTTACAGATACGCAGTATTTT	CASRRGPVTDTQYF
TRBV5-8	14	TRBJ2-2	NA	NA	TGTGCCAGCAGGGACGGACCCTACACCGGGGAGCTGTTTTTT	CASRDGPYTGELFF
TRBV7-2	16	TRBJ2-1	TRBD2	medium-sized	TGTGCCAGCAGTCCCCTGGTGAGCGGGGGAGGTGTTGAGCAGTTCTTC	CASSPLVSGGGVEQFF
TRBV7-6	16	TRBJ2-2	NA	many	TGTGCCAGCAGTCAAAGCCCGGTCTCGGGATCAGGGGAGCTGTTTTTT	CASSQSPVSGSGELFF
TRBV29-1	12	TRBJ1-2	NA	NA	TGCAGCGTCCTTTTTGCTAACTATGGCTACACCTTC	CSVLFANYGYTF
TRBV7-6	21	TRBJ2-2	TRBD1	few	TGTGCCAGCAGCTTAAATCGGGGCAGGGGGCGCGGTATGCCGAACACCGGGGAGCTGTTTTTT	CASSLNRGRGRGMPNTGELFF
TRBV7-9	15	TRBJ1-2	TRBD1	NA	TGTGCCAGCAGCTGGGGACAGGGGGGTGTCTATGGCTACACCTTC	CASSWGQGGVYGYTF
TRBV12-3/TRBV12-4	16	TRBJ2-3	TRBD2	NA	TGTGCCAGCAGCAAAACTAGCGGGAGGGGAGCAGATACGCAGTATTTT	CASSKTSGRGADTQYF
TRBV5-5	14	TRBJ1-1	NA	NA	TGTGCCAGCAGCTTTTGGTCCATGAACACTGAAGCTTTCTTT	CASSFWSMNTEAFF
TRBV4-1	17	TRBJ2-7	NA	NA	TGCGCCAGCAGCCAAGGGCTTTACCGGGACACGACCTACGAGCAGTACTTC	CASSQGLYRDTTYEQYF
TRBV18	15	TRBJ2-1	NA	few	TGTGCCAGCTCACCCCAGATGGGAGAGGACAATGAGCAGTTCTTC	CASSPQMGEDNEQFF
TRBV7-9	16	TRBJ2-4	TRBD1	few	TGTGCCAGCAGCTTAAGGCTGGGACAGGGCGGGAACATTCAGTACTTC	CASSLRLGQGGNIQYF
TRBV4-3	19	TRBJ1-5	NA	few	TGCGCCAGCAGCCAAGAATGGGGAGGGTCCTTGGGGGCCAATCAGCCCCAGCATTTT	CASSQEWGGSLGANQPQHF
TRBV27	17	TRBJ2-5	TRBD2	once	TGTGCCAGCAGTTCCTGGGGACTAGCGGGGGGTCTTGGGACCCAGTACTTC	CASSSWGLAGGLGTQYF
TRBV13	14	TRBJ2-1	NA	NA	TGTGCCAGCAGCCAGGGTTACTCCTACAATGAGCAGTTCTTC	CASSQGYSYNEQFF
TRBV12-3/TRBV12-4	15	TRBJ2-1	NA	many	TGTGCCAGCAGTTTGCTAAGCGGCTCCTACAATGAGCAGTTCTTC	CASSLLSGSYNEQFF
TRBV21-1	16	TRBJ2-3	NA	NA	TGTGCCAGCAGCGGTAGCGGGGGGCTTAAGAACGAAACGCAGTATTTT	CASSGSGGLKNETQYF
TRBV11-2	19	TRBJ2-2	TRBD1	few	TGTGCCAGCAGCTTAGACAGGGGATCCCGACAGGGAGTAACCGGGGAGCTGTTTTTT	CASSLDRGSRQGVTGELFF